This T cell receptor beta chain was found in a study of cytomegalovirus exposure and HLA in healthy donors. Study-wide points: As confirmed in vitro, a few CMV-associated chains were specific for CMV antigens.

Worth noting for this clone: Its antigen is currently unknown.

This CDR3 region has 15 residues. The junction had 7 bases not matched to a gene; V was cut back by 6 bases and J by 2 bases. The germline V gene encodes CDR1 LNHNV and CDR2 YYDKDF (reference sequence). The PCR contained 60 Vbeta and 13 Jbeta primers. Sequencing was performed with immunoSEQ multiplex PCR; in TCRdb, only in-frame clones are kept and a portion is missing. The sample lists 150,000 or so clones; 77% were seen once. This TCR came from a male donor in good health and CMV-seropositive. The rearrangement uses TRBV15 and TRBJ2-3, with TRBD2 matching 8 bases. The material sequenced was PBMCs. Written as DNA, the CDR3 is TGTGCCACCAGGTCCGGGGGGGGATACACAGATACGCAGTATTTT. It translates to CATRSGGGYTDTQYF.